This TCR beta chain was sequenced for a study of graft-versus-host responses after intestinal transplantation. Study in general: The study gave all recipients anti-thymocyte globulin induction, then tacrolimus and steroids for about 3 years.

Concerning this clone: Its matching antigen is unknown. Other DNA sequences from this sample encode an identical CDR3 as well.

Some clones are missing from TCRdb's copy, which holds only in-frame ones; the method was immunoSEQ multiplex PCR. The sample has fewer than 85,000 clones, about 94% seen once. The V gene lost 0 bases and the J gene lost 2 bases, with 12 bases spanning the gap. CDR3 length: 16 residues. Germline values: CDR1 MGHRA, CDR2 YSYEKL. This sequence originates from a human donor who received an intestinal transplant. The chain is built from TRBV4-1 and TRBJ2-3; D is undetermined. The sample in question was unstimulated CD8+ T cells sorted from spleen or lymph node cells, obtained before intestinal transplant. The CDR3 loop is CASSQEGQTLTDTQYF. The CDR3 coding sequence is TGCGCCAGCAGCCAAGAAGGGCAGACCCTCACAGATACGCAGTATTTT.